This T cell receptor beta chain was sequenced in a study of early stage breast cancer tumors. Produced via immunoSEQ multiplex PCR; TCRdb's table is partial and in-frame only. The sample includes nearly 11,000 clones, around 70% of them seen just once. CDR1 is SGHKS, CDR2 YYEKEE, per germline (reference sequence). The CDR3 has 16 residues. V dropped 0 bases and J dropped 1 base, with 11 bases sitting between them. The receptor's source is a person aged 35 to 50 with breast cancer. Sequencing input: breast tumor tissue. The chain couples TRBV5-5 to TRBJ1-5; D is unresolved. CDR3 bases: TGTGCCAGCAGCTTGGATGGTTCCCCCAGCAATCAGCCCCAGCATTTT. Translating it yields CASSLDGSPSNQPQHF.